Listed here are 15 T cell receptor beta chains from one sample, sequenced in a study of cytomegalovirus exposure and HLA in healthy donors. PCR amplification relied on 60 Vbeta primers (plus 13 Jbeta primers). Profiling relied on immunoSEQ multiplex PCR, and the TCRdb table lists in-frame clones only, not all of them. The table has about 77,000 clones, about 73% seen once. Sequenced sample: PBMCs. The receptors shown here come from a man between 35 and 55 years old in good health and CMV-seronegative.

The rearrangement uses TRBV18 and TRBJ1-1, with 7 bases lining up with TRBD1. Germline loops: CDR1 KGHSH, CDR2 LQKENI. The CDR3 loop spans 15 amino acids. With 2 bases clipped from V and 3 bases from J, the junction kept 6 bases outside the gene matches. The CDR3 reads CASSPGTDIHTEAFF. The CDR3 DNA sequence: TGTGCCAGCTCACCAGGGACAGATATACACACTGAAGCTTTCTTT.

The J gene is TRBJ2-4, the V gene TRBV5-1; 7 bases align to TRBD2. This CDR3 region has 15 residues. V was pared by 0 bases and J by 6 bases, with 6 bases of the junction left unmatched. In germline, CDR1 is SGHRS, CDR2 YFSETQ. The CDR3 DNA follows: TGCGCCAGCAGCTTGGTTGGCGGGAGCTCAAACATTCAGTACTTC. Its translation: CASSLVGGSSNIQYF.

The J gene is TRBJ1-2, the V gene TRBV5-1; 7 bases match TRBD1. This CDR3 contains 17 residues. Germline V gene data show CDR1 as SGHRS and CDR2 as YFSETQ. Trimming removed 1 base from V and 0 bases from J; junction bases left unmatched: 9. This CDR3 reads CASSLRQGINSNYGYTF. CDR3 sequence (DNA): TGCGCCAGCAGCTTGCGACAGGGTATCAACTCTAACTATGGCTACACCTTC.

The J gene is TRBJ2-5, the V gene TRBV30, with TRBD2 identical over 8 bases. V dropped 3 bases and J dropped 0; count of bases not matched to a gene: 6. CDR3 length: 15 amino acids. Germline V gene data show CDR1 as GTSNPN and CDR2 as SVGIG (reference sequence). The CDR3 bases are TGTGCCTGGAGGAAGGGCGGGGGGTACCAAGAGACCCAGTACTTC. Amino acid sequence: CAWRKGGGYQETQYF.

The chain employs TRBV7-2 and TRBJ2-6; D unclear. Germline CDR1 and CDR2: SGHTA and FQGNSA. Trimming pared 6 bases from V and 0 bases from J, leaving 12 bases between. This CDR3 has 16 residues. The CDR3 nucleotides read TGTGCCAGCAGTTACGGTACTCGCTCTGGGGCCAACGTCCTGACTTTC. It yields the protein CASSYGTRSGANVLTF. The full variable domain, rest sourced from reference TRBV7-2 and TRBJ2-6, is GAGVSQSPSNKVTEKGKDVELRCDPISGHTALYWYRQSLGQGLEFLIYFQGNSAPDKSGLPSDRFSAERTGGSVSTLTIQRTQQEDSAVYLCASSYGTRSGANVLTFGAGSRLTVL.

The sample holds a few counts of this clone. The gene calls are TRBV4-3 and TRBJ2-3, with a possible D match to TRBD2 (7 bases). Trimming removed 8 bases at V and 5 bases at J, with 17 bases between. Germline CDR1 is LGHNA and CDR2 is YSLEER. This CDR3 spans 14 amino acids. CDR3 in DNA: TGCGCCAGCGGGGGGGGCAGGGCCGGAGATACGCAGTATTTT. The encoded protein is CASGGGRAGDTQYF.

CDR3 protein: CASSLARIGDTQYF. As DNA, the CDR3 is TGTGCCAGCAGCTTAGCGCGGATAGGAGATACGCAGTATTTT. The gene calls are TRBV7-8 and TRBJ2-3; no clear D gene. Looked up from germline, CDR1 is SGHVS and CDR2 is FQNEAQ. Trimming pared 0 bases from V and 5 bases from J, leaving 9 bases between. CDR3 length: 14 amino acids.

The V and J genes are TRBV15 and TRBJ2-7; D may be TRBD2 (5 bases). The ends were cut back, 1 base at V and 5 bases at J, with 12 bases in the middle. Germline values: CDR1 LNHNV, CDR2 YYDKDF (reference sequence). The CDR3 has 14 amino acids. The CDR3 loop is CATSRVEGADEQYF. CDR3 DNA: TGTGCCACCAGCAGAGTAGAGGGTGCGGACGAGCAGTACTTC.

The V call is TRBV6-1, the J call TRBJ2-7, with 9 nucleotides matching TRBD2. Germline V gene data show CDR1 as MNHNS and CDR2 as SASEGT. The CDR3 is 15 amino acids. V gave up 11 bases and J gave up 3 bases; unmatched junction bases: 14. The CDR3 here is CASHASASGVYEQYF. Written as DNA, the CDR3 is TGTGCCTCACACGCTTCGGCTAGCGGGGTCTACGAGCAGTACTTC.

This clone was observed a single time. DNA for the CDR3: TGTGCCAGCAGCAGGGGACAGGGAAGAGGCTACACCTTC. It yields the protein CASSRGQGRGYTF. V and J are TRBV27 and TRBJ1-2, with 9 bases lining up with TRBD1. Germline CDR1 is MNHEY and CDR2 is SMNVEV (reference sequence). The CDR3 contains 13 residues. Losses at the gene ends were 6 bases for V and 8 bases for J; bases not matched to a gene: 7.

The chain recombines TRBV30 with TRBJ1-2; 8 bases align to TRBD1. Germline V gene lookup returns CDR1 GTSNPN and CDR2 SVGIG (reference sequence). The CDR3 has 15 residues. V lost 0 bases, J lost 4 bases, and 7 bases stayed unmatched. The CDR3 bases are TGTGCCTGGAGTGTAACGACAGGGGACTTCTATGGCTACACCTTC. Amino acids: CAWSVTTGDFYGYTF.

This clone appeared once. The gene calls are TRBV5-1 and TRBJ2-5; D might be TRBD1 (5 bases). The germline V gene has CDR1 SGHRS and CDR2 YFSETQ. The CDR3 loop spans 15 amino acids. Trimming left V 0 bases short and J 2 bases short, with 11 bases between. The CDR3 is CASSLAGGAQETQYF. DNA for the CDR3: TGCGCCAGCAGCTTGGCGGGTGGGGCACAAGAGACCCAGTACTTC.

The CDR3 nucleotides read TGCAGCGCCGCCGGTACGCCGGGACAGGCTAACTATGGCTACACCTTC. Residues: CSAAGTPGQANYGYTF. The gene calls are TRBV29-1 and TRBJ1-2, with 8 bases matching TRBD1. The CDR3 is 16 residues long. Per the germline V gene, CDR1 is SQVTM and CDR2 is ANQGSEA. V lost 7 bases to trimming and J lost 0 bases; unmatched junction nucleotides: 13.

The gene calls are TRBV6-1 and TRBJ2-3, with 13 bases aligning to TRBD2. Unmatched junction bases numbered 7, after V lost 4 bases and J lost 3 bases. The length of the CDR3 is 17 residues. Germline values: CDR1 MNHNS, CDR2 SASEGT. The CDR3 bases are TGTGCCAGCAGTGGACTAGCGGGAGGATGGGGGACAGATACGCAGTATTTT. Translated, it gives CASSGLAGGWGTDTQYF.

The chain joins TRBV12-5 to TRBJ1-5, with 8 bases identical to TRBD1. Germline assignment: CDR1 LGHNT and CDR2 FRNRAP. Trimming took 1 base from V and 5 from J; bases not matched to a gene: 4. The CDR3 loop spans 15 amino acids. The CDR3 reads CASGLELRGHQPQHF. CDR3 nucleotides: TGTGCTAGTGGTTTGGAACTCAGGGGGCATCAGCCCCAGCATTTT.